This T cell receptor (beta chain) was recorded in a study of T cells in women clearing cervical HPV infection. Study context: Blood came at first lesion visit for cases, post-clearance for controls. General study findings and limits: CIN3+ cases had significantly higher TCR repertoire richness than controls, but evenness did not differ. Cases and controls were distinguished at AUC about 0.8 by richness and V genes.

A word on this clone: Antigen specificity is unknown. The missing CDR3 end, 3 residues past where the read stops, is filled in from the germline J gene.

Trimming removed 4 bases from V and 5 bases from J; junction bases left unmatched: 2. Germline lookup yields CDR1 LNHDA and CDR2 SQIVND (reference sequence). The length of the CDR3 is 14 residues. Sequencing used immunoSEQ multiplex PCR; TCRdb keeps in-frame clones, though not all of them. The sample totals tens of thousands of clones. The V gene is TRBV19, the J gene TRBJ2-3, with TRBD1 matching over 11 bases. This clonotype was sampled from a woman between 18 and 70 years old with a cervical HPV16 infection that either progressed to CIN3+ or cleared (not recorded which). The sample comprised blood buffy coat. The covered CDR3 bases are TGTGCCAGTAGTAAGGGACAGGGGGTAGATACG. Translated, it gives CASSKGQGVDT. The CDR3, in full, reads CASSKGQGVDTQYF.